This T cell receptor beta chain was recorded in a study of blood T cell repertoires in COVID-19 (dated by TCRdb to the early 2020s). General notes on the study: Samples covering the acute and convalescent phases of COVID-19 were provided by collaborators in the United States, Italy and Spain. The material from the prospective study consisted of cDNA or gDNA derived from T cells, B-cell-depleted T cells, or PBMCs. Deeply sampled blood TCRbeta repertoires from subjects exposed to, actively infected with, or recovered from COVID-19 were included in the dataset. The repertoires were made available in a free public database intended to serve as a resource for research on the immune response to SARS-CoV-2. Samples were obtained from the ongoing ImmuneRACE study (first 160 participants) and from 1,254 subjects provided by 6 global collaborators. A de-identified subject ID, COVID-19 status, age in years and sex were almost always included in the sample metadata. HLA class I and class II types, where available, came from metadata supplied by the sample provider rather than from assay-based typing. Summary of the overall study and its limitations: Clinical and demographic metadata were provided uncurated, with the amount varying by source and participant.

Whole blood was collected in K2EDTA tubes by collaborating institutions according to the institutions' own protocols. For TCRbeta analysis, collaborators shipped samples as frozen whole blood, isolated PBMCs, or DNA extracted from either of those sample types. With respect to this clone: This receptor's antigen is unknown. Per-base quality was not reported, and no clone a single base away is much larger than it.

TCRbeta CDR3 regions were amplified from genomic DNA using the immunoSEQ Assay, a bias-controlled multiplex PCR. Per the source publication's procedure: The number of nucleated cells in each sample was estimated from the amplification of reference gene primers within the assay. To quantify the absolute abundance of each unique TCRbeta CDR3 rearrangement, sequence reads were collapsed and filtered. For each sample, productive Simpson clonality was calculated as the square root of Simpson's diversity index over productive rearrangements. In its TCRdb copy, this immuneACCESS table keeps in-frame sequences only and misses some clones. Where compared with another copy, unresolved V genes explain less than half of these, and the others have no known cause. V and J calls and clone size follow that table, whereas D and trimming were derived from the DNA. This sample comprises about 82,000 clones, around 88% of them detected only once. The ten largest clones capture 15% to 20% of the sample.

From the cysteine through the phenylalanine, the CDR3 covers 14 amino acids. Solely the CDR3 DNA is kept, with 42 bases framed from the first base. V is cut by 2 bases and J by 10 bases, and the space between the germline ends is 17 bases. CDR1 is given as SGDLS and CDR2 as YYNGEE, both from the germline V gene. The chain links TRBV9 with TRBJ2-3; the D segment could be TRBD2, given 6 matching bases. The clonotype comes from a woman between 55 and 75 years old with acute or convalescent COVID-19. The sequenced sample consisted of peripheral blood. The base sequence is TGTGCCAGCAGCGTCAGAGGGAGTGGGACTCCGCAGTATTTT. Translated, it gives CASSVRGSGTPQYF. Extended through the reference TRBV9 and TRBJ2-3 proteins, this CDR3 yields the full variable domain: DSGVTQTPKHLITATGQRVTLRCSPRSGDLSVYWYQQSLDQGLQFLIQYYNGEERAKGNILERFSAQQFPDLHSELNLSSLELGDSALYFCASSVRGSGTPQYFGPGTRLTVL.